This T cell receptor (beta chain) comes out of a study of blood T cell repertoires in COVID-19. Method: immunoSEQ multiplex PCR; TCRdb's copy keeps in-frame clones and lacks some. The table records about 380,000 clones, 88% of them present only once. V lost 2 bases to trimming and J lost 6 bases; unmatched junction nucleotides: 11. Looked up from germline, CDR1 is SGHDN and CDR2 is FVKESK. The CDR3 runs 16 residues. V gene TRBV14 combines with J gene TRBJ2-3; 7 bases are a match to TRBD1. The sequencing sample was made of PBMCs or T cells enriched from blood (not recorded which). This clonotype originated in a woman aged 18-30 years who had recovered from COVID-19. The CDR3 coding sequence is TGTGCCAGCAGCCAATGGCAGGGGGTAACCAAGGATACGCAGTATTTT. It yields the protein CASSQWQGVTKDTQYF.